These 26 T cell receptor beta chains were all obtained from the same sample, sequenced in a study of T cell responses to AZD1222 COVID-19 vaccine. Assay: immunoSEQ multiplex PCR; the TCRdb copy retains only in-frame clones and omits some. The table includes some 140,000 clones, about 92% detected once. The specimen was peripheral blood, collected on day 0 of AZD1222 vaccination. Receptors originate from an adult in good health.

The V gene is TRBV2, the J gene TRBJ1-4; D is unresolved. The germline gives CDR1 SNHLY, CDR2 FYNNEI. The ends were cut back, 7 bases at V and 8 bases at J, with 17 bases in the middle. This CDR3 spans 14 amino acids. CDR3 in DNA: TGTGCCAGCACTGGGAGGGTGATGGGCGAAAAACTGTTTTTT. It translates to CASTGRVMGEKLFF. Using reference TRBV2 and TRBJ1-4 for the parts outside the CDR3, the full variable domain is EPEVTQTPSHQVTQMGQEVILRCVPISNHLYFYWYRQILGQKVEFLVSFYNNEISEKSEIFDDQFSVERPDGSNFTLKIRSTKLEDSAMYFCASTGRVMGEKLFFGSGTQLSVL.

The gene calls are TRBV6-5 and TRBJ1-2, with D possibly TRBD1 on 5 matching bases. V dropped 5 bases and J dropped 6 bases, with 19 bases sitting between them. The CDR3 is made up of 15 amino acids. Germline assignment: CDR1 MNHEY and CDR2 SVGAGI. CDR3 coding DNA: TGTGCCAGCAGTCCGCCCCTCGAGGACAAGAATGGCTACACCTTC. The encoded protein is CASSPPLEDKNGYTF.

The J gene is TRBJ2-7, the V gene TRBV18; D is tentatively TRBD1 or TRBD2 (5 bases each). CDR3 length: 16 amino acids. Between the trimmed V and J ends, which lost 3 bases and 6 bases, there was a span of 21 bases. CDR1 is KGHSH and CDR2 is LQKENI in the germline V gene. The DNA of the CDR3 is TGTGCCAGCTCACCCCAGGAGTCGGGGCAGGCGGGCGAGCAGTACTTC. Its protein is CASSPQESGQAGEQYF.

In DNA form, the CDR3 reads TGTGCCATCAGTGAGTCGATTGTCGGCGCGGGGGAGCTGTTTTTT. Translating gives CAISESIVGAGELFF. The chain uses TRBV10-3 and TRBJ2-2; the D is unclear. Trimming left V 0 bases short and J 8 bases short, with 13 bases between. The CDR3 is made up of 15 amino acids. Looked up from germline, CDR1 is ENHRY and CDR2 is SYGVKD.

The rearrangement links TRBV3-1 (or the pseudogene TRBV3-2) to TRBJ2-1, with 8 bases lining up with TRBD2. Germline assignment: CDR1 LGHDT and CDR2 YNNKEL (reference sequence). V gave up 2 bases and J gave up 8 bases; unmatched junction bases: 14. The CDR3 has 17 amino acids. The CDR3 nucleotides are TGTGCCAGCAGCCAAAGGGCATGGAGCGGGAGCCGGCATGAGCAGTTCTTC. It yields the protein CASSQRAWSGSRHEQFF.

The chain joins TRBV11-2 to TRBJ2-1; D is unclear. Germline CDR1 reads SGHAT; CDR2 reads FQNNGV. V shed 3 bases and J shed 8 bases, with 11 bases lying between them. CDR3 length: 13 residues. The DNA of the CDR3 is TGTGCCAGCAGCTTGGACCGTTTGGATGAGCAGTTCTTC. Translated, it gives CASSLDRLDEQFF.

The V gene is TRBV6-5, the J gene TRBJ2-7; no clear D gene. V was trimmed by 0 bases and J by 2 bases, leaving 8 bases between them. The germline gives CDR1 MNHEY, CDR2 SVGAGI. This CDR3 spans 14 amino acids. CDR3 sequence: CASSYSRQTYEQYF. CDR3 in DNA: TGTGCCAGCAGTTACTCGCGGCAGACCTACGAGCAGTACTTC.

The rearrangement uses TRBV12-3 or TRBV12-4 and TRBJ1-1, with TRBD1 as a possible D gene (5 bases). V was clipped by 7 bases and J by 8 bases, with 11 bases between them. CDR3 length: 11 amino acids. The CDR3 DNA follows: TGTGCCAGCAATATAAACAGGGAAGCTTTCTTT. Protein: CASNINREAFF.

This chain uses TRBV3-1 (or the pseudogene TRBV3-2) with TRBJ2-7; D remains ambiguous. Trimming left V 4 bases short and J 2 bases short, with 9 bases between. Germline V lookup: CDR1 LGHDT, CDR2 YNNKEL (reference sequence). This CDR3 contains 13 residues. The CDR3 sequence is CASSPQSAYEQYF. The CDR3 region has the DNA TGTGCCAGCAGCCCTCAGAGCGCCTACGAGCAGTACTTC.

The CDR3 protein is CASSLGVGSPRQGHTEAFF. In DNA, the CDR3 is TGCGCCAGCAGCTTGGGTGTGGGCAGTCCCCGACAGGGCCACACTGAAGCTTTCTTT. The J gene is TRBJ1-1, the V gene TRBV5-1; 7 positions match TRBD1. Germline-derived CDR1 and CDR2 are SGHRS and YFSETQ. CDR3 length: 19 residues. V shed 0 bases, J shed 3 bases, and the junction held 17 bases outside the gene matches.

The chain joins TRBV19 to TRBJ2-1; tentative D call: TRBD2 (7 bases). The length of the CDR3 is 15 residues. The V end was cut by 4 bases, the J end by 4 bases, with 14 bases between. Germline V gene data show CDR1 as LNHDA and CDR2 as SQIVND (reference sequence). The CDR3 nucleotides read TGTGCCAGTAGTAATCGCGGGGGCCTTTACAATGAGCAGTTCTTC. It is translated as CASSNRGGLYNEQFF. The complete variable domain, with remaining parts taken from reference TRBV19 and TRBJ2-1, reads DGGITQSPKYLFRKEGQNVTLSCEQNLNHDAMYWYRQDPGQGLRLIYYSQIVNDFQKGDIAEGYSVSREKKESFPLTVTSAQKNPTAFYLCASSNRGGLYNEQFFGPGTRLTVL.

The chain recombines TRBV30 with TRBJ1-5; D not certain. Germline V gene lookup returns CDR1 GTSNPN and CDR2 SVGIG (reference sequence). This CDR3 spans 15 amino acids. V was clipped by 4 bases and J by 9 bases, with 22 bases between them. CDR3 sequence: CAWNPPNRNDRPQHF. The CDR3 bases are TGTGCCTGGAACCCGCCAAACCGAAATGATCGGCCCCAGCATTTT.

This clone was seen a handful of times. The rearrangement uses TRBV6-9 and TRBJ1-1; D is ambiguous. Trimming left V 5 bases short and J 1 base short, with 11 bases between. In germline, CDR1 is MNHGY, CDR2 SVAAGI. This CDR3 spans 14 amino acids. CDR3 amino acids: CASSAFNGNTEAFF. The DNA for the CDR3 is TGTGCCAGCAGTGCCTTTAATGGGAACACTGAAGCTTTCTTT.

The rearrangement uses TRBV28 and TRBJ1-2; D is possibly TRBD1 (5 bases). V was trimmed by 6 bases and J by 2 bases, leaving 16 bases between them. Germline CDR1 MDHEN, CDR2 SYDVKM. This CDR3 region has 15 residues. The CDR3 DNA sequence: TGTGCCAGCAGACCATTAGGGGCTACGAACTATGGCTACACCTTC. Translation: CASRPLGATNYGYTF.

This clone was counted a single time. V usage is TRBV9 and J usage is TRBJ1-4; tentatively, D is TRBD1 (6 bases). The CDR3 has 15 amino acids. Germline lookup yields CDR1 SGDLS and CDR2 YYNGEE. V gave up 0 bases and J gave up 7 bases, with 13 bases separating them. The CDR3 DNA is TGTGCCAGCAGCGTAGGAGGGGGGGTACGTGAAAAACTGTTTTTT. Translation gives CASSVGGGVREKLFF.

The chain uses TRBV5-1 and TRBJ1-2; D unclear. V was pared by 0 bases and J by 4 bases, with 13 bases between. Per germline, CDR1 SGHRS and CDR2 YFSETQ. The CDR3 has 15 residues. CDR3 in DNA: TGCGCCAGCAGCTTGGTAGCAGCCCCAATCTATGGCTACACCTTC. Translating gives CASSLVAAPIYGYTF.

The chain is built from TRBV5-4 and TRBJ2-7; no clear D gene. Germline CDR1 SGHNT, CDR2 YYREEE (reference sequence). Trimming pared 0 bases from V and 0 bases from J, leaving 13 bases between. The CDR3 is 16 amino acids. As DNA, the CDR3 is TGTGCCAGCAGCTTGGAGCGCGCCAGGAGCTCCTACGAGCAGTACTTC. Translated, it gives CASSLERARSSYEQYF.

V is TRBV5-3 and J is TRBJ1-6; D is ambiguous. TRBV5-3 belongs to the ORF category, with a function that is uncertain. This CDR3 has 14 residues. V gave up 0 bases and J gave up 7 bases, with 8 bases separating them. This CDR3 is CARSLEDRNSPLHF. In nucleotides, the CDR3 is TGTGCCAGAAGCTTGGAGGACCGGAATTCACCCCTCCACTTT.

The chain recombines TRBV7-2 with TRBJ1-1; no definite D call. Looked up from germline, CDR1 is SGHTA and CDR2 is FQGNSA. This CDR3 has 15 residues. V lost 2 bases and J lost 2, with 12 bases in between. Written as DNA, the CDR3 is TGTGCCAGCAGCTTAAGTAGGTCAGGAAACACTGAAGCTTTCTTT. Its translation is CASSLSRSGNTEAFF.

The rearrangement links TRBV30 to TRBJ2-1; no clear D gene. This CDR3 region has 14 residues. Trimming removed 5 bases at V and 0 bases at J, with 11 bases between. CDR1 and CDR2 from the germline V gene are GTSNPN and SVGIG (reference sequence). The CDR3 DNA reads as TGTGCCTGGGGTCGTGCGAGCTCCTACAATGAGCAGTTCTTC. It specifies CAWGRASSYNEQFF.

The V gene is TRBV7-2, the J gene TRBJ2-3; no clear D gene. Germline-derived CDR1 and CDR2 are SGHTA and FQGNSA. The CDR3 sequence is 13 residues long. Trimming cost V 5 bases and J 6 bases, with 12 bases left between them. The CDR3 coding sequence is TGTGCCAGCAGCCGAATGGGTGCCGATACGCAGTATTTT. Translating it yields CASSRMGADTQYF.

The chain employs TRBV28 and TRBJ2-7; D perhaps matches TRBD1 (6 bases). V lost 4 bases and J lost 4, with 17 bases in between. Germline CDR1 is MDHEN and CDR2 is SYDVKM. This CDR3 is built from 15 residues. CDR3: CASSSPPTGQYEQYF. CDR3 sequence (DNA): TGTGCCAGCAGTTCACCACCTACAGGACAGTACGAGCAGTACTTC.

This chain links TRBV30 with TRBJ2-2; TRBD2 matches at 9 bases. J was trimmed by 2 bases and V by 0 bases; bases with no gene match: 7. The CDR3 length is 17 residues. Germline CDR1 GTSNPN, CDR2 SVGIG (reference sequence). CDR3 DNA sequence: TGTGCCTGGAGTGTTGGCGGGAGGGCGGCAAACACCGGGGAGCTGTTTTTT. Protein: CAWSVGGRAANTGELFF.

This rearrangement joins TRBV5-1 to TRBJ1-5; D is uncertain. V was pared by 0 bases and J by 4 bases, with 8 bases between. The CDR3 is 14 amino acids. Per germline, CDR1 SGHRS and CDR2 YFSETQ. The CDR3 DNA reads as TGCGCCAGCAGCTTGGGGACGGCTAATCAGCCCCAGCATTTT. Translating it yields CASSLGTANQPQHF.

V gene TRBV13 combines with J gene TRBJ2-3; unclear D gene. Germline V gives CDR1 PRHDT, CDR2 FYEKMQ (reference sequence). V lost 2 bases and J lost 2, with 14 bases in between. The CDR3 sequence is 16 residues long. The CDR3 coding sequence is TGTGCCAGCAGCTTAAGGGCGGATTCGTTCACAGATACGCAGTATTTT. This gives the protein CASSLRADSFTDTQYF.

This rearrangement joins TRBV7-3 to TRBJ2-2; D is ambiguous. This CDR3 region has 14 residues. The V end was cut by 2 bases, the J end by 0 bases, with 4 bases between. Germline CDR1 and CDR2: SGHTA and FQGTGA. CDR3 sequence reads: CASSLGTNTGELFF. Written as DNA, the CDR3 is TGTGCCAGCAGCTTAGGGACGAACACCGGGGAGCTGTTTTTT.